The T cell receptor beta chain described here comes from a study of CD8+ T cells in alopecia areata (dated by TCRdb to between 2018 and 2020). Looking at the study overall: High-throughput TCRbeta sequencing was used to examine T cell clonal expansion in alopecia areata in both the C3H/HeJ mouse model and human patients. In humans, TCRbeta sequencing was performed on scalp tissue and on sorted CD4+ and CD8+ peripheral blood T cells from healthy controls and from patients with patchy or totalis/universalis alopecia areata. Clonality in the scalp was compared among normal scalp (n=4), patchy alopecia areata scalp (n=8), and alopecia totalis/universalis scalp (n=8). The RNA source kit depended on sample type: the PAXgene miRNA kit for fixed scalp, the miRNeasy kit for PBMCs, and the RNeasy kit for mouse skin. TCRbeta CDR3 regions were amplified by immunoSEQ multiplex PCR using 35 Vbeta forward and 13 Jbeta reverse primers. Study-wide conclusions, independent of this receptor: Shared TCR sequences between patients were less evident than in mice, which may be partly attributable to HLA diversity in the patient population. Unlike mouse skin, where gammadelta T cells dominate, normal human skin contains resident alphabeta T cells that get sequenced too, which complicates analysis of the scalp TCR repertoire. Compared with normal scalp, lesional scalp, particularly in alopecia totalis/universalis, had higher clonality and more expanded CD8+ clones, which suggests antigenic drive.

The CDR3 has 17 amino acids, counting the end cysteine and phenylalanine. Kept here is only the CDR3 DNA, which spans 51 bases and is read in frame from base 1. From V the trimming removes 0 bases and from J it removes 3 bases, while the gene matches leave 4 bases of the junction unaccounted for. The germline V gene encodes CDR1 SGHNT and CDR2 YYREEE (reference sequence). Comment on this clone: Its specific antigen is unknown. The record has no base qualities; no much larger clone is one base away.

For five biomarker-study patients, CD4+ cells were further sorted into CD25+CD127- cells. Lesional scalp punch biopsies and peripheral blood were obtained from alopecia areata patients. PBMCs were isolated by density centrifugation and stained for CD3, CD4 and CD8, after which CD4+ and CD8+ T cells were sorted on a FACSAria. Alopecia areata patients who were not treated were recruited through a multicenter biomarker study. The library came from the immunoSEQ multiplex PCR assay. For TCR sequencing, RNA was extracted from every sample and reverse transcribed into cDNA to serve as template. SuperScript III was used for first-strand cDNA synthesis, primed with a 2:1 mix of oligo-dT and random hexamers. A synthetic immune receptor repertoire was used to measure amplification bias, and any remaining bias was corrected computationally. In the original analysis: Raw reads were preprocessed for error removal, and CDR3 was defined according to IMGT conventions as running from the conserved cysteine to phenylalanine. To get clonality, Shannon entropy was normalized by log2 of the number of productive unique TCRs and the result was subtracted from 1. Whether each scalp clone was CD4 or CD8 was inferred by checking scalp TCRbeta sequences against the CD4 and CD8 repertoires from sorted blood. TCRdb provides this immuneACCESS table in a form limited to in-frame rearrangements. Some clones are lacking; in checked studies, under half of them reflect an unresolved V gene, and why the rest are absent is not known. V, J and clone size are those of that table, while D and trimming were read from the DNA. The sample table shows more than 12,000 clones, and roughly 54% are seen once. The ten largest make up around 4.2% of the sample.

Sequenced sample: CD4+ Tregs sorted from blood. The V and J segments used are TRBV5-4 and TRBJ2-3; 13 junctional bases match TRBD2. This clonotype was obtained from a human donor with alopecia areata. The bases are TGTGCCAGCAGCTTGGCGAGGACTAGCGGGAGAACAGATACGCAGTATTTT. Translated, it gives CASSLARTSGRTDTQYF.